The rows below give T cell receptor beta chains drawn from one sample of a study of blood T cells in healthy people across ages. TCRdb itself ran the 5' RACE reads through MiXCR, one entry per CDR3 protein. The sample includes more than 900,000 distinct CDR3 sequences, about 28% of them seen just once. These same records also appear under a second study, on T cells of mothers and their children.

The material sequenced was blood. The origin of the receptors is a woman aged 40 to 50 in good health. Each CDR3 is given with its conserved first and last residue. D genes are given only for firm matches. Some rows have no size entry. The others give once, few or many, or a class for an expanded clone.

TRBV7-2	TRBJ2-6	NA	NA	CASSSLIMGSGANVLTF	TGTGCCAGCAGCTCCCTTATTATGGGCTCTGGGGCCAACGTCCTGACTTTC
TRBV4-3	TRBJ2-4	TRBD2	few	CASSQDRRGGFKNIQYF	TGCGCCAGCAGCCAAGATCGGCGGGGGGGCTTCAAAAACATTCAGTACTTC
TRBV5-1	TRBJ2-7	NA	many	CASSSLEGSYEQYF	TGCGCCAGCAGCTCCCTAGAAGGGTCCTACGAGCAGTACTTC
TRBV12-3/TRBV12-4	TRBJ1-1	NA	NA	CASNFRQRMNTEAFF	TGTGCCAGCAATTTCAGACAGCGCATGAACACTGAAGCTTTCTTT
TRBV28	TRBJ1-2	NA	NA	CASGPRGGGKTGYTF	TGTGCCAGCGGCCCCCGGGGCGGTGGGAAAACTGGCTACACCTTC
TRBV12-1	TRBJ2-3	NA	NA	CASTPRLTIAGASTDTQYF	TGTGCCAGCACCCCCAGACTTACTATAGCGGGGGCAAGCACAGATACGCAGTATTTT
TRBV20-1	TRBJ2-1	NA	few	CSARDPGTPSYNEQFF	TGCAGTGCTAGAGATCCGGGGACGCCCTCCTACAATGAGCAGTTCTTC
TRBV13	TRBJ2-7	NA	once	CASSDKNSYEQYF	TGTGCCAGCAGCGACAAAAACTCCTACGAGCAGTACTTC
TRBV7-9	TRBJ2-3	NA	few	CASSDNVVPTDTQYF	TGTGCCAGCAGCGATAATGTAGTTCCGACAGATACGCAGTATTTT
TRBV10-3	TRBJ2-7	NA	many	CAISWGTGSYEQYF	TGTGCCATCAGTTGGGGCACGGGCTCCTACGAGCAGTACTTC
TRBV30	TRBJ1-2	NA	NA	CAWSKHGLSYGYTF	TGTGCCTGGAGTAAACACGGCCTCTCCTATGGCTACACCTTC
TRBV7-2	TRBJ1-1	NA	many	CASSLEVGGSFF	TGTGCCAGCAGCTTAGAAGTGGGGGGTAGTTTCTTT
TRBV7-3	TRBJ2-1	NA	many	CASSSTLYNEQFF	TGTGCCAGCAGCTCCACCCTGTACAATGAGCAGTTCTTC
TRBV6-5	TRBJ2-7	TRBD1	many	CASSYGTGGNEQYF	TGTGCCAGCAGTTATGGGACAGGGGGCAACGAGCAGTACTTC
TRBV20-1	TRBJ2-5	NA	NA	CRASRQAETQYF	TGCAGGGCTAGCAGGCAGGCCGAGACCCAGTACTTC
TRBV5-1	TRBJ2-7	NA	NA	CASSQVGGSYNEQYF	TGCGCCAGCAGCCAAGTCGGGGGCTCCTACAATGAGCAGTACTTC
TRBV20-1	TRBJ1-5	NA	NA	CSARDISNQPQHF	TGCAGTGCTCGGGACATTAGCAATCAGCCCCAGCATTTT
TRBV27	TRBJ2-7	NA	NA	CASSLSLGGTYNEQYF	TGTGCCAGCAGTTTATCTCTCGGGGGTACCTACAATGAGCAGTACTTC
TRBV7-2	TRBJ2-7	NA	many	CASSLGTYEQYF	TGTGCCAGCAGCTTAGGGACCTACGAGCAGTACTTC
TRBV20-1	TRBJ1-1	NA	few	CSARIGGPNTEAFF	TGCAGTGCTAGGATTGGGGGGCCGAACACTGAAGCTTTCTTT
TRBV9	TRBJ2-1	TRBD1	once	CVSSATGTDFNEQFF	TGTGTCAGCAGCGCTACCGGGACAGACTTTAATGAGCAGTTCTTC
TRBV28	TRBJ2-5	NA	many	CASSNRAQSSYF	TGTGCCAGCAGCAACCGGGCTCAGAGTTCCTACTTC
TRBV6-2/TRBV6-3	TRBJ1-1	NA	NA	CASSYSQSHTEAFF	TGTGCCAGCAGTTACAGTCAGTCACACACTGAAGCTTTCTTT
TRBV7-9	TRBJ2-1	TRBD2	NA	CASSSMTSGTSSYNEQFF	TGTGCCAGCAGCTCAATGACTAGCGGGACTAGCTCCTACAATGAGCAGTTCTTC
TRBV5-1	TRBJ2-1	NA	NA	CASSLGDFRVDEQFF	TGCGCCAGCAGCTTGGGGGACTTCCGAGTAGATGAGCAGTTCTTC
TRBV5-1	TRBJ1-1	NA	NA	CASSPGGIEAFF	TGCGCCAGCAGCCCCGGTGGGATTGAAGCTTTCTTT
TRBV5-1	TRBJ2-3	TRBD1	NA	CASRSVVGQATDTQCF	TGCGCCAGCAGATCCGTAGTGGGACAGGCGACAGATACGCAGTGTTTT
TRBV3-1	TRBJ2-1	TRBD1	NA	CASSQVGDSHNEQFF	TGTGCCAGCAGCCAAGTAGGGGACAGTCACAATGAGCAGTTCTTC
TRBV12-5	TRBJ2-1	TRBD1	few	CASAWTGGKSSYNEQFF	TGTGCTAGTGCCTGGACAGGGGGCAAGAGCTCCTACAATGAGCAGTTCTTC
TRBV3-1	TRBJ1-3	TRBD1	NA	CASSPHQGGTGNTIYF	TGTGCCAGCAGCCCTCACCAGGGGGGTACTGGAAACACCATATATTTT
TRBV2	TRBJ2-7	TRBD1	few	CATATGTGGSYEQYF	TGTGCCACCGCCACCGGGACAGGGGGCTCCTACGAGCAGTACTTC
TRBV28	TRBJ2-7	TRBD1	NA	CASSSPGTGTTYEQYF	TGTGCCAGCAGTTCTCCCGGGACAGGGACTACCTACGAGCAGTACTTC
TRBV18	TRBJ1-2	NA	NA	CASSPPLNSLYGYTF	TGTGCCAGCTCACCACCTCTTAACAGTCTCTATGGCTACACCTTC
TRBV5-1	TRBJ2-1	TRBD1	NA	CASTNEQGAGQFF	TGCGCCAGCACTAATGAACAGGGGGCTGGGCAGTTCTTC
TRBV20-1	TRBJ1-5	TRBD1	NA	CSASGEGARSNQPQHF	TGCAGTGCCTCGGGGGAGGGGGCTCGCAGCAATCAGCCCCAGCATTTT
TRBV2	TRBJ2-1	NA	few	CASSRGYKEQFF	TGTGCCAGCAGTAGAGGTTACAAGGAGCAGTTCTTC
TRBV5-6	TRBJ2-5	TRBD1	NA	CASSVRQGWGETQYF	TGTGCCAGCAGCGTACGACAGGGGTGGGGCGAGACCCAGTACTTC
TRBV12-3/TRBV12-4	TRBJ2-2	NA	NA	CASSFGALRELFF	TGTGCCAGCAGTTTTGGGGCGCTGAGGGAGCTGTTTTTT
TRBV11-2	TRBJ1-4	NA	NA	CASSLDPFPVKLFF	TGTGCCAGCAGCTTAGATCCATTCCCTGTAAAACTGTTTTTT
TRBV29-1	TRBJ2-1	NA	many	CSVEDLGGSYNEQFF	TGCAGCGTTGAAGATCTAGGAGGTTCCTACAATGAGCAGTTCTTC
TRBV5-1	TRBJ1-1	NA	few	CASSSVEFGSTGNFF	TGCGCCAGCAGCTCGGTGGAGTTCGGAAGCACGGGCAACTTCTTT
TRBV18	TRBJ2-7	TRBD1	few	CASFAGTGAYEQYF	TGTGCCAGCTTCGCCGGGACAGGGGCCTACGAGCAGTACTTC